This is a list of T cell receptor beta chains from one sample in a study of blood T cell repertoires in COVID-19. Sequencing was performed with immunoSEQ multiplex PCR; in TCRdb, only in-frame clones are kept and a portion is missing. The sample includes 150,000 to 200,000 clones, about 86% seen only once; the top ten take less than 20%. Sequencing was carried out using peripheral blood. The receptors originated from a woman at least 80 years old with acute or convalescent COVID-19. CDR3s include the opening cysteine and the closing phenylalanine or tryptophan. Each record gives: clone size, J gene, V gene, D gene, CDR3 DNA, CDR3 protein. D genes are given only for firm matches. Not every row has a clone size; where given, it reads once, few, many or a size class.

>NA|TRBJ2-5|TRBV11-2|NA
TGTGCCAGCAGCCCAAACCAAGAGACCCAGTACTTC
CASSPNQETQYF
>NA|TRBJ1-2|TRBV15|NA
TGTGCCACCAGCAGAGTCGGGGAGGGAGGTAACTATGGCTACACCTTC
CATSRVGEGGNYGYTF
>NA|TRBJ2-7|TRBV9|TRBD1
TGTGCCAGCAGCGCGGACAGGGGCCACGAGCAGTACTTC
CASSADRGHEQYF
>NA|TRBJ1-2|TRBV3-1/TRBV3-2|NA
TGTGCCACCCACGGAGACAGAAGCTATGGCTACACCTTC
CATHGDRSYGYTF
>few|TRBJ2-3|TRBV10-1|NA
TGCGCCAGCGCCGACGGCGGCCACACAGATACGCAGTATTTT
CASADGGHTDTQYF
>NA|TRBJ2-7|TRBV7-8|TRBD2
TGTGCCAGCAGCCCTGGACTAGCGGGGGGAAACACCTACGAGCAGTACTTC
CASSPGLAGGNTYEQYF
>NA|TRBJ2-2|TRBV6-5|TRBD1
TGTGCCAGCACCTACTCAGGGGGCGCTTACACCGGGGAGCTGTTTTTT
CASTYSGGAYTGELFF
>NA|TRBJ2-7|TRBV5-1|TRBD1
TGCGCCAGCTCGAAGGGACAGGGGTACTACGAGCAGTACTTC
CASSKGQGYYEQYF
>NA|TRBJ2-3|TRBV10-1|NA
TGCGCCAGCAGTGAGTCATGTGACAGGACCGCAGATACGCAGTATTTT
CASSESCDRTADTQYF
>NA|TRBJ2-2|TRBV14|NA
TGTGCCAGCAGCCAAGATCGCGCCTTCGGGGAGCTGTTTTTT
CASSQDRAFGELFF
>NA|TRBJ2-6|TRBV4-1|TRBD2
TGCGCCAGCAGCCCGGGACTAGCGGGACCCGGGGCCAACGTCCTGACTTTC
CASSPGLAGPGANVLTF
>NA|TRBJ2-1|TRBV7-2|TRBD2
TGTGCCAGCAGCCAAGGACTAGCGGGGGGGCGTGCCTACAATGAGCAGTTCTTC
CASSQGLAGGRAYNEQFF
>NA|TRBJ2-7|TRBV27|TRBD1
TGTGCCAGCAGGTTGGGACAGGAACCCCACGAGCAGTACTTC
CASRLGQEPHEQYF
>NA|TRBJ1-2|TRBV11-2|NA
TGTGCCAGCAGCCTCCGGACAGACACTTATGGCTACACCTTC
CASSLRTDTYGYTF
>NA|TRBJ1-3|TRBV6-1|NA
TGTGCCAGCAGTGAATACGCAGGCCAAAGTTTCGGAAACACCATATATTTT
CASSEYAGQSFGNTIYF
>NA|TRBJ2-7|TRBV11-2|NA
TGTGCCAGCAGCTTCGGCGGACTACTTAACTACGAGCAGTACTTC
CASSFGGLLNYEQYF
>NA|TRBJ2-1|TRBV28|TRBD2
TGTGCCAGCAGTCTCAATCTAGCGGGAGGGTTCTACAATGAGCAGTTCTTC
CASSLNLAGGFYNEQFF
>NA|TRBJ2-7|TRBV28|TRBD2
TGTGCCAGCAGTTTTACCGGGACTAGCGGGTCTCAGACCCTCTACGAGCAGTACTTC
CASSFTGTSGSQTLYEQYF
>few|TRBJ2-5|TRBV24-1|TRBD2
TGTGCCACCAGTGATCTGGGACTAGCGGGGGGCCAAGAGACCCAGTACTTC
CATSDLGLAGGQETQYF
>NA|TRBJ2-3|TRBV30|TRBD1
TGTGCCTGGAGTGGGACAGGAGGCACAGATACGCAGTATTTT
CAWSGTGGTDTQYF
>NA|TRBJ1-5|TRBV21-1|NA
TGTGCCAGCCCAGGGATCGGTCAATTT
CASPGIGQF
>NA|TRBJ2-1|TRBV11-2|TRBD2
TGTGCCAGCAGCCCCCCGGGACTAGCGCGTTACAATGAGCAGTTCTTC
CASSPPGLARYNEQFF
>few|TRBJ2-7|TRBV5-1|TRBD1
TGCGCGAGCCGGGGGACAGGGGGCGTCGAGCAGTACTTC
CASRGTGGVEQYF
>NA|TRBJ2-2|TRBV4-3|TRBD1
TGCGCCAGCAGCCAGGGAGACAGGGGGCTGGTCGGGGAGCTGTTTTTT
CASSQGDRGLVGELFF
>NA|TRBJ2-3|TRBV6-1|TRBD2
TGTGCCAGCAGTCAAGCGGGGGGGACAGATACGCAGTATTTT
CASSQAGGTDTQYF
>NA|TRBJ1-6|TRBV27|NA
TGTGCCAGCAGCTCCGTTTTAACCAGGGTGACTTATTCACCCCTCCACTTT
CASSSVLTRVTYSPLHF
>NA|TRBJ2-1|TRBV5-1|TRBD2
TGCGCCAGCAGCTTGGCCGGCAGCGGGGGGGATCAGCAGTTCTTC
CASSLAGSGGDQQFF
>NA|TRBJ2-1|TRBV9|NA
TGTGCCAGCAGCCCACGTAGAAATAGCTACAATGAGCAGTTCTTC
CASSPRRNSYNEQFF
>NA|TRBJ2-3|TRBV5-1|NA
TGCGCCAGCAGCTTGGCCTTTGTAAGACAGACAAAGGGCGATACGCAGTATTTT
CASSLAFVRQTKGDTQYF
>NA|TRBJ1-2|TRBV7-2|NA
TGTGCCAGCAGCTTAGGCGGGGGAACGGGGGGCTACACCTTC
CASSLGGGTGGYTF
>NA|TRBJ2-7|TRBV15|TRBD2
TGTGCCACCAGCATAGGACTAGCAGGCGAGCAGTACTTC
CATSIGLAGEQYF
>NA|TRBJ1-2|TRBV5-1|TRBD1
TGCGCCAGCAGCTCGACAGGGGGGAACTATGGCTACACCTTC
CASSSTGGNYGYTF
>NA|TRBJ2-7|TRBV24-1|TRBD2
TGTGCCACCAGTTCTCGACTAGCGTCTAACGAGCAGTACTTC
CATSSRLASNEQYF
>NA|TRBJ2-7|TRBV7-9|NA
TGTGCCAGCAGCCTAAACTACGAGCAGTACTTC
CASSLNYEQYF
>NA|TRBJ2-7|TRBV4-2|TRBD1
TGTGCCAGCAGCCAGGGGACAGGCATTGGGAGTTACGAGCAGTACTTC
CASSQGTGIGSYEQYF
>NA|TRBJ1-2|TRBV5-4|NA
TGTGCCAGCAGCTTGGGACAGAGTATCGTCAACTATGGCTACACCTTC
CASSLGQSIVNYGYTF
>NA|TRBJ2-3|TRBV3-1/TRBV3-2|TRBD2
TGTGCCAGCAGCCATTCCGGGGGGGCCTTTAGCACAGATACGCAGTATTTT
CASSHSGGAFSTDTQYF
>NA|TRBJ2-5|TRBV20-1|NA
TGCAGTGCTAGTTATCCGGGGTCAGAGACCCAGTACTTC
CSASYPGSETQYF
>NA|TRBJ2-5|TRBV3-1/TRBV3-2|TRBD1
TGTGCCAGCAGCCTCCGCCGGGACAGGGACGAGACCCAGTACTTC
CASSLRRDRDETQYF
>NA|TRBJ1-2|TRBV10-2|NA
TGCGCCAGCAGTGAGTCGGCTGCAGGGTATCAGGGCTACACCTTC
CASSESAAGYQGYTF
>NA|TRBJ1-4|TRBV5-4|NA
TGTGCCAGCAGCAGTCAGGGGCGATCAACTAATGAAAAACTGTTTTTT
CASSSQGRSTNEKLFF
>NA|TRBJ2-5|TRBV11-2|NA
TGTGCCAGCAGCTTTGGCAGGAAAGAGACCCAGTACTTC
CASSFGRKETQYF
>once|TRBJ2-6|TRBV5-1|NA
TGCGCCAGCAGCCTACAGGGCTCTGGGGCCAACGTCCTGACTTTC
CASSLQGSGANVLTF
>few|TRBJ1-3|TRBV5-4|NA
TGTGCCAGCAGCGGGGGGTCCTTTGGAAACACCATATATTTT
CASSGGSFGNTIYF
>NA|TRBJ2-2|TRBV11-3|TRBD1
TGTGCCAGCAGCCCAGGGGGCTTAGCGCCCGGGGAGCTGTTTTTT
CASSPGGLAPGELFF
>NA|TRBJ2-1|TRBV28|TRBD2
TGTGCCAGCAGTCCGACGGGACTAGCTGGCAATGAGCAGTTCTTC
CASSPTGLAGNEQFF
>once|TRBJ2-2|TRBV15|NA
TGTGCCACCAGCAGAGATCTAGGAGACACCGGGGAGCTGTTTTTT
CATSRDLGDTGELFF
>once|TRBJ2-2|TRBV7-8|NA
TGTGCCAGCAGCTTAGCTGCTTGGTCAGGGGTCACCGGGGAGCTGTTTTTT
CASSLAAWSGVTGELFF
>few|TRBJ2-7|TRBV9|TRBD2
TGTGCCAGCAGCCTGGGACTAGCGGAGGCGTACGAGCAGTACTTC
CASSLGLAEAYEQYF
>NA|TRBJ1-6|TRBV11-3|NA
TGTGCCAGCAGCTTAGGGGGCAATTCACCCCTCCACTTT
CASSLGGNSPLHF
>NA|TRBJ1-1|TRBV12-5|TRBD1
TGTGCTAGTGCCACCCAGGGGGCGAGGACTGAAGCTTTCTTT
CASATQGARTEAFF
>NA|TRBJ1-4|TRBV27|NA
TGTGCCAGCAGCCCTACCAGGGGTGAAAAACTGTTTTTT
CASSPTRGEKLFF